These T cell receptor beta chains were read from a single sample in a study of sequential checkpoint blockade in melanoma. TCRdb's copy holds only in-frame clones and misses some; the assay was immunoSEQ multiplex PCR. The sample lists about 4,200 clones, about a fifth occurring once. The starting material was tumor tissue (inferred from file names), obtained from a patient given nivolumab and ipilimumab in sequence. Receptors were obtained from a human donor with melanoma. The conserved cysteine and the conserved F or W are not part of the CDR3 here. A D gene is named only where the DNA matches it firmly.

v_gene,d_gene,CDR3aa
TRBV6-8,.,ASSYFEGGYT
TRBV11-3,TRBD1,ASRTSTGGRQETQY
TRBV14,.,ASSLGVGGYT
TRBV11-3,.,ASSRNEGQQPQH
TRBV28,.,ASNPDLAGMGTDTQY
TRBV11-3,.,ASSLLIGQSNQPQH
TRBV19,.,ASSIAGISTDTQY
TRBV6-8,TRBD1,ATTGGMTTGELF
TRBV30,.,AWSVREGYT
TRBV19,.,ASTSRTEQF
TRBV29-1,TRBD1,SVKGGGTVYGYT
TRBV29-1,.,SVEGTQAGPPYNEQF
TRBV11-3,TRBD1,ASSYLPGTGVYNEQF
TRBV6-8,.,ASRQVPYEQY
TRBV6-8,.,ASRQLNSEKLF
TRBV18,.,ASSPRSPRGEQF
TRBV6-8,.,ASSSGGSLYGYT
TRBV29-1,.,SVARGSGTEAF
TRBV11-3,.,ASSLDPHGNIQY
TRBV11-3,TRBD1,ASSPSRTGSGGELF
TRBV13,.,ASSLGQRNEKLF
TRBV6-7,.,ASNNGGEQF